This entry is about one TCR beta chain. Its target is unknown. V lost 4 bases and J lost 0; bases outside the gene matches: 10. CDR3 length equals 17 residues. Germline V gene lookup returns CDR1 SGHRS and CDR2 YFSETQ. The method was immunoSEQ multiplex PCR; TCRdb's version includes in-frame clones alone and lacks a portion of them. This table holds under 170,000 clones, 80% to 95% found once. These data are taken from a study of T cell responses to AZD1222 COVID-19 vaccine. Overall study results and limits: In a largely white British group with more females than males, clonal diversity was possibly underestimated. The study found vaccine-associated CD4 TCRs spanning spike, dominant at 160-218 and 743-854.

The sequence derives from an adult who received the AZD1222 COVID-19 vaccine. This material consisted of peripheral blood, taken 28 days after the second AZD1222 dose. The rearrangement links TRBV5-1 to TRBJ1-5; 7 positions match TRBD1. The CDR3 sequence: CASSPLGTDTSNQPQHF. CDR3 sequence (DNA): TGCGCCAGCAGCCCCCTAGGGACAGATACTAGCAATCAGCCCCAGCATTTT.